The 3 T cell receptor beta chains below come from one sample, sequenced in a study of T cells in Graves' hyperthyroidism and ophthalmopathy. TCR beta CDR3 region amplification was performed from RNA transcripts. HTBI primers drove first-round RT-PCR of the TCR CDR3. MiXCR, run by TCRdb on the multiplex PCR reads, gives a single entry per CDR3 protein. Of more than 350,000 distinct CDR3 sequences detected, about 15% appear once; the ten largest clones hold roughly 20%. Specimen: blood. These receptors all stem from a woman in her sixties with Graves' ophthalmopathy.

This chain connects TRBV2 to TRBJ1-1, with 8 bases aligning to TRBD1. The CDR3 contains 14 residues. Germline CDR1 SNHLY, CDR2 FYNNEI. Unmatched junction bases numbered 10, after V lost 9 bases and J lost 4 bases. In nucleotides, the CDR3 is TGTGCCAGTAATGCAGGGGGCTGGGTCACTGAAGCTTTCTTT. This gives the protein CASNAGGWVTEAFF.

This clonotype was seen repeatedly, ten times or more. The chain is built from TRBV3-1 and TRBJ1-2; D gene ambiguous. Germline CDR1 LGHDT, CDR2 YNNKEL (reference sequence). Trimming took 0 bases from V and 4 from J, leaving 9 bases between them. This CDR3 is 14 amino acids long. CDR3 sequence (DNA): TGTGCCAGCAGCCAAGATTACCCGGTCTATGGCTACACCTTC. Translation gives CASSQDYPVYGYTF.

The sample holds a few counts of this clonotype. The gene calls are TRBV5-1 and TRBJ2-2; D is unclear. Trimming took off 5 bases at V and 2 bases at J, with 13 bases between the two ends. From germline, CDR1 is SGHRS and CDR2 YFSETQ. The CDR3 has 15 amino acids. Here the CDR3 reads CASRPRRGNTGELFF. CDR3 nucleotides: TGCGCCAGCAGGCCGCGTCGAGGCAACACCGGGGAGCTGTTTTTT.